The 23 T cell receptor beta chains below all came from one sample that was sequenced in a study of PD-1 blockade in classical Hodgkin lymphoma. Sequencing was performed with immunoSEQ multiplex PCR; in TCRdb, only in-frame clones are kept and a portion is missing. The data show tens of thousands of clones, roughly 90% seen once. The time point denotes: newly diagnosed, previously untreated cHL patient sample. The source material was peripheral blood mononuclear cells (PBMCs). All receptors derive from a human donor with classical Hodgkin lymphoma.

This clone is a singleton in its sample. This chain links TRBV28 with TRBJ2-7, with D possibly being TRBD1 or TRBD2 (5 bases each). V was shortened by 3 bases and J by 4 bases, with 19 bases between the two germline ends. The CDR3 is 16 residues long. Germline assignment: CDR1 MDHEN and CDR2 SYDVKM. DNA for the CDR3: TGTGCCAGCAGTTTTTGGGTGGGGCTAGCAGAGTACGAGCAGTACTTC. Protein: CASSFWVGLAEYEQYF.

This clone was counted only a few times. The sample has other DNA sequences that encode this CDR3 too. The chain links TRBV18 to TRBJ2-5; D not certain. CDR3 length equals 13 residues. Germline values: CDR1 KGHSH, CDR2 LQKENI. Trimming took off 1 base at V and 2 bases at J, with 5 bases between the two ends. The CDR3 sequence: CASSPRQQETQYF. CDR3 DNA: TGTGCCAGCTCACCACGGCAGCAAGAGACCCAGTACTTC.

CDR3 DNA: TGTGCCAGCAGCGTAGCTATTGGGGATGGCTACACCTTC. It encodes CASSVAIGDGYTF. This rearrangement joins TRBV9 to TRBJ1-2; D is ambiguous. V was cut by 0 bases and J by 6 bases, with 9 bases left in between. The CDR3 contains 13 residues. The germline CDR1 and CDR2 sequences are SGDLS and YYNGEE. Using reference TRBV9 and TRBJ1-2 for the parts outside the CDR3, the full variable domain is DSGVTQTPKHLITATGQRVTLRCSPRSGDLSVYWYQQSLDQGLQFLIQYYNGEERAKGNILERFSAQQFPDLHSELNLSSLELGDSALYFCASSVAIGDGYTFGSGTRLTVV.

The rearrangement links TRBV6-9 to TRBJ1-1; the match to TRBD1 covers 7 bases. CDR1 and CDR2 (germline): MNHGY, SVAAGI. The CDR3 covers 13 residues. With V trimmed by 5 bases and J by 11 bases, 11 bases remained unmatched. The CDR3 spells CASSGYDRDYAFF. The CDR3 bases are TGTGCCAGCAGTGGATACGACAGGGACTACGCTTTCTTT.

The chain uses TRBV7-2 and TRBJ2-7; 10 bases fit TRBD2. The V gene's germline CDR1 is SGHTA and CDR2 FQGNSA. The ends lost 1 base at V and 3 bases at J; junction bases unmatched: 6. The CDR3 covers 16 residues. This CDR3 is CASSLVASGSSYEQYF. The CDR3 bases are TGTGCCAGCAGCTTAGTCGCTAGCGGGAGTAGCTACGAGCAGTACTTC.

The chain carries TRBV28 and TRBJ2-7, with D uncertain. Germline assignment: CDR1 MDHEN and CDR2 SYDVKM. The CDR3 is 15 residues long. V was clipped by 6 bases and J by 2 bases, with 17 bases between them. The chain's CDR3 is CASSWGLAAPYEQYF. CDR3 DNA sequence: TGTGCCAGCAGCTGGGGATTGGCAGCCCCCTACGAGCAGTACTTC. Looking up the rest from reference TRBV28 and TRBJ2-7 gives the full variable domain: DVKVTQSSRYLVKRTGEKVFLECVQDMDHENMFWYRQDPGLGLRLIYFSYDVKMKEKGDIPEGYSVSREKKERFSLILESASTNQTSMYLCASSWGLAAPYEQYFGPGTRLTVT.

CDR3 coding DNA: TGTGCCATCAGTGAGTCCCCGGGGGGCTACACCTTC. This gives the protein CAISESPGGYTF. This chain uses TRBV10-3 with TRBJ1-2, with no clear D. The V gene's germline CDR1 is ENHRY and CDR2 SYGVKD. V was clipped by 0 bases and J by 8 bases, with 7 bases between them. The length of the CDR3 is 12 residues.

This clone was seen once. This chain uses TRBV28 with TRBJ2-7; TRBD2 is a possible D gene (5 bases). Germline lookup yields CDR1 MDHEN and CDR2 SYDVKM. Trimming pared 6 bases from V and 4 bases from J, leaving 10 bases between. This CDR3 has 12 residues. As DNA, the CDR3 is TGTGCCAGCAGCGGGGATGAATACGAGCAGTACTTC. Amino acids: CASSGDEYEQYF.

The J gene is TRBJ2-7, the V gene TRBV4-3, with 8 bases identical to TRBD2. The V gene's germline CDR1 is LGHNA and CDR2 YSLEER. The CDR3 is 15 residues long. The J segment lost 2 bases and the V segment lost 1 base, leaving 4 bases of the junction unmatched. CDR3 loop: CASSQAGTRAYEQYF. Written as DNA, the CDR3 is TGCGCCAGCAGCCAAGCCGGGACTAGGGCCTACGAGCAGTACTTC.

The chain is built from TRBV18 and TRBJ1-2; no clear D. CDR3 length: 13 amino acids. The V and J ends lost 0 bases and 5 bases respectively, with 7 bases between them. Germline V gene data show CDR1 as KGHSH and CDR2 as LQKENI. The DNA of the CDR3 is TGTGCCAGCTCACCACCCGACCAATATGGCTACACCTTC. As protein: CASSPPDQYGYTF.

This chain connects TRBV7-6 to TRBJ1-3, with a tentative D call TRBD1 (5 bases). CDR1 and CDR2 (germline): SGHVS, FNYEAQ. The ends were cut back, 5 bases at V and 3 bases at J, with 23 bases in the middle. The CDR3 is made up of 18 amino acids. CDR3 sequence reads: CASSLIPQTGADGNTIYF. CDR3 sequence (DNA): TGTGCCAGCAGCCTTATTCCACAAACAGGCGCGGATGGAAACACCATATATTTT.

This clone has just one count. The chain recombines TRBV6-6 with TRBJ1-1; 11 bases are a match to TRBD1. The germline gives CDR1 MNHNY, CDR2 SVGAGI (reference sequence). CDR3 length: 15 amino acids. J was trimmed by 5 bases and V by 6 bases; bases with no gene match: 8. Here the CDR3 reads CASRRGTGGRTEAFF. The CDR3 nucleotides are TGTGCCAGCAGACGAGGGACAGGGGGAAGGACTGAAGCTTTCTTT.

The chain employs TRBV28 and TRBJ1-6; D call uncertain. Germline V gene data show CDR1 as MDHEN and CDR2 as SYDVKM. Trimming stripped 6 bases from V and 7 bases from J, with 4 bases between. The CDR3 extends over 11 amino acids. The CDR3 DNA sequence: TGTGCCAGCAGACTGAATTCACCCCTCCACTTT. It is translated as CASRLNSPLHF.

The chain uses TRBV7-9 and TRBJ2-2; no clear D. This CDR3 is 13 amino acids long. Germline CDR1 SEHNR, CDR2 FQNEAQ (reference sequence). Trimming took off 4 bases at V and 7 bases at J, with 10 bases between the two ends. CDR3 region: CASSSLPGGELFF. The CDR3 nucleotides are TGTGCCAGCAGCTCCCTCCCGGGCGGGGAGCTGTTTTTT. Full variable domain (rest looked up from reference TRBV7-9 and TRBJ2-2): DTGVSQNPRHKITKRGQNVTFRCDPISEHNRLYWYRQTLGQGPEFLTYFQNEAQLEKSRLLSDRFSAERPKGSFSTLEIQRTEQGDSAMYLCASSSLPGGELFFGEGSRLTVL.

This chain uses TRBV6-1 with TRBJ2-7; D uncertain. V lost 5 bases to trimming and J lost 3 bases, with 14 bases between them. This CDR3 is built from 14 residues. Germline V lookup: CDR1 MNHNS, CDR2 SASEGT. DNA of the CDR3: TGTGCCAGCAGTCTCTACCCCAGGAACTACGAGCAGTACTTC. It yields the protein CASSLYPRNYEQYF.

The chain has TRBV5-4 and TRBJ2-5; 12 positions agree with TRBD1. Germline loops: CDR1 SGHNT, CDR2 YYREEE (reference sequence). The trim removed 3 bases at V and 5 bases at J, leaving 5 bases unmatched. The CDR3 has 15 residues. The CDR3 loop is CASSWGQGAWETQYF. DNA for the CDR3: TGTGCCAGCAGCTGGGGACAGGGGGCGTGGGAGACCCAGTACTTC. Looking up the rest from reference TRBV5-4 and TRBJ2-5 gives the full variable domain: ETGVTQSPTHLIKTRGQQVTLRCSSQSGHNTVSWYQQALGQGPQFIFQYYREEENGRGNFPPRFSGLQFPNYSSELNVNALELDDSALYLCASSWGQGAWETQYFGPGTRLLVL.

Regarding this clone: A junction boundary mismatches the germline segment, possibly from a read error. The chain employs TRBV10-3 and TRBJ2-7, with TRBD2 identical over 11 bases. Germline V gene sequence: CDR1 ENHRY, CDR2 SYGVKD. The CDR3 covers 12 residues. DNA for the CDR3: TGTGCCATCAGTCGGGAGGGGACTAGCGGCAACTTC. It translates to CAISREGTSGNF.

This chain links TRBV5-4 with TRBJ2-2; the D gene is possibly TRBD1 (6 bases). V lost 4 bases to trimming and J lost 6 bases, with 22 bases between them. The CDR3 loop spans 17 amino acids. Germline CDR1 reads SGHNT; CDR2 reads YYREEE (reference sequence). CDR3 in DNA: TGTGCCAGCAGCCGCCCGGTACAGGGTGGGCTAGCCGGGGAGCTGTTTTTT. It encodes CASSRPVQGGLAGELFF.

The CDR3 reads CASGDSRLRYEQYF. The CDR3 DNA follows: TGTGCCAGCGGTGACAGCCGGCTACGATACGAGCAGTACTTC. V gene TRBV28 combines with J gene TRBJ2-7, with D perhaps matching TRBD1 (5 bases). This CDR3 contains 14 residues. V lost 8 bases and J 4 bases, leaving 18 bases between the germline ends. Germline values: CDR1 MDHEN, CDR2 SYDVKM. Supplemented by reference TRBV28 and TRBJ2-7, the full variable domain reads DVKVTQSSRYLVKRTGEKVFLECVQDMDHENMFWYRQDPGLGLRLIYFSYDVKMKEKGDIPEGYSVSREKKERFSLILESASTNQTSMYLCASGDSRLRYEQYFGPGTRLTVT.

The chain couples TRBV6-5 to TRBJ1-6; a weak D match, TRBD1 (5 bases). Germline V gene sequence: CDR1 MNHEY, CDR2 SVGAGI. The germline V and J ends were trimmed by 5 bases and 7 bases, with 12 bases remaining between them. The CDR3 contains 14 residues. The CDR3 DNA reads TGTGCCAGCAGTATGGGCTACAGGAATTCACCCCTCCACTTT. It yields the protein CASSMGYRNSPLHF.

The chain links TRBV19 to TRBJ2-7; no firm D call. The CDR3 is made up of 12 amino acids. V shed 7 bases and J shed 3 bases, with 10 bases lying between them. Germline-derived CDR1 and CDR2 are LNHDA and SQIVND (reference sequence). In DNA, the CDR3 is TGTGCCAGTACTCTGACTGGCTACGAGCAGTACTTC. This sequence encodes CASTLTGYEQYF.

The CDR3 reads CASSLVGEIGELFF. CDR3 DNA: TGTGCCAGCAGCTTGGTGGGCGAGATCGGGGAGCTGTTTTTT. V is TRBV5-4 and J is TRBJ2-2; no clear D. V lost 0 bases and J 7 bases, leaving 10 bases between the germline ends. The CDR3 is 14 amino acids. Germline V gene data show CDR1 as SGHNT and CDR2 as YYREEE (reference sequence).

V usage is TRBV7-2 and J usage is TRBJ1-1; TRBD1 aligns across 7 bases. Germline V gene sequence: CDR1 SGHTA, CDR2 FQGNSA. Germline trimming cut 6 bases from V and 5 bases from J; bases unmatched to any gene: 15. The CDR3 loop spans 16 amino acids. CDR3 in DNA: TGTGCCAGCAGTAAAGGGGGCGCAGGGGGAACAACTGAAGCTTTCTTT. Protein product: CASSKGGAGGTTEAFF.